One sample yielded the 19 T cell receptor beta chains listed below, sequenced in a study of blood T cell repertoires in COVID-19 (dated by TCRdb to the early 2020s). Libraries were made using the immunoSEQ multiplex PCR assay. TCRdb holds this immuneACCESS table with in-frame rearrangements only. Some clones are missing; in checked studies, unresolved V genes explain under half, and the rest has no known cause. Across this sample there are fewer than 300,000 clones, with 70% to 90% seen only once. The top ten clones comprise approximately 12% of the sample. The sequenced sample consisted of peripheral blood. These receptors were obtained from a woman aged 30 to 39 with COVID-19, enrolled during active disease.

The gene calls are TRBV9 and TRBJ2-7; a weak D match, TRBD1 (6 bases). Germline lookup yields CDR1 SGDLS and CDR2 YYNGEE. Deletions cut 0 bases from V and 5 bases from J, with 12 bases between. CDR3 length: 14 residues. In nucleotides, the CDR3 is TGTGCCAGCAGCGTAGGGTGGGGGCGCCACGAGCAGTACTTC. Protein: CASSVGWGRHEQYF.

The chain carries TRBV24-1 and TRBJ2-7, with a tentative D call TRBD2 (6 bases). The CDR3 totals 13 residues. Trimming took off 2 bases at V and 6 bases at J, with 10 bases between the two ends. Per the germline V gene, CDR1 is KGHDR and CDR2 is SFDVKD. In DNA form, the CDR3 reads TGTGCCACCAGTGATTCCGGGACTTCCGAGCAGTACTTC. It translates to CATSDSGTSEQYF.

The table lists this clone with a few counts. CDR3 protein: CASSPPTNFRHLNSPLHF. As DNA, the CDR3 is TGCGCCAGCAGCCCACCGACCAATTTTCGACATCTCAATTCACCCCTCCACTTT. The chain combines TRBV4-1 with TRBJ1-6; D is unclear. In germline, CDR1 is MGHRA, CDR2 YSYEKL. CDR3 length: 18 amino acids. Trimming took off 4 bases at V and 7 bases at J, with 23 bases between the two ends.

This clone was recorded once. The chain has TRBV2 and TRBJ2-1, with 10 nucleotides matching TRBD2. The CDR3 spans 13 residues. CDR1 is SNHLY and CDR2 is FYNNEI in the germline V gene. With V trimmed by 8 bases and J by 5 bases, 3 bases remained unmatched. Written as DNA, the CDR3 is TGTGCCAGCCTAGCGGGGGCCAACAATGAGCAGTTCTTC. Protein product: CASLAGANNEQFF.

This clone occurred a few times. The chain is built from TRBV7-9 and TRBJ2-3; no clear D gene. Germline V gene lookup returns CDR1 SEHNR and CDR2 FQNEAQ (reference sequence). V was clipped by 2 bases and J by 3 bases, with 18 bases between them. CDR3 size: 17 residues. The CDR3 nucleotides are TGTGCCAGCAGCTTATCAAACCGGGTCTTGAGGACAGATACGCAGTATTTT. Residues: CASSLSNRVLRTDTQYF.

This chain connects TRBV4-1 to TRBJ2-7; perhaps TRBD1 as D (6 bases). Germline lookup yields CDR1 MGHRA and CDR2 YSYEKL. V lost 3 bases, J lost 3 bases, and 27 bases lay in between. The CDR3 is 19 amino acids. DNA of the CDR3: TGCGCCAGCAGCCATCCGAGGGTCGGACAGTCCGGGATCCTCTACGAGCAGTACTTC. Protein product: CASSHPRVGQSGILYEQYF.

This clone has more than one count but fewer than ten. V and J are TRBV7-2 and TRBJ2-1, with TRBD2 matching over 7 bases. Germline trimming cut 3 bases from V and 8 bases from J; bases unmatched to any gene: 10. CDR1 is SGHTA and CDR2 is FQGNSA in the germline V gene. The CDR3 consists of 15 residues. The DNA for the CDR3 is TGTGCCAGCAGCTTCATCATTACTCGGGAGGATGAGCAGTTCTTC. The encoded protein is CASSFIITREDEQFF. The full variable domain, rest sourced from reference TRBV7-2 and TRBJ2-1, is GAGVSQSPSNKVTEKGKDVELRCDPISGHTALYWYRQSLGQGLEFLIYFQGNSAPDKSGLPSDRFSAERTGGSVSTLTIQRTQQEDSAVYLCASSFIITREDEQFFGPGTRLTVL.

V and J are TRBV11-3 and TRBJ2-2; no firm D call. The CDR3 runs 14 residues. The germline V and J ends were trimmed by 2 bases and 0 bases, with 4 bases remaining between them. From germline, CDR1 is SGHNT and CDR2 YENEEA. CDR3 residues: CASSLPSNTGELFF. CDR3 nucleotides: TGTGCCAGCAGCTTACCCTCGAACACCGGGGAGCTGTTTTTT.

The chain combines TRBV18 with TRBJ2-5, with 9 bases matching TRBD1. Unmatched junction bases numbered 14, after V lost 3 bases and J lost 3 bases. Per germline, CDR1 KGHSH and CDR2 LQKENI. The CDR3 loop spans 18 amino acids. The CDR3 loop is CASSPPNMNRGPKETQYF. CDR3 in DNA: TGTGCCAGCTCACCCCCTAACATGAACAGGGGGCCCAAAGAGACCCAGTACTTC.

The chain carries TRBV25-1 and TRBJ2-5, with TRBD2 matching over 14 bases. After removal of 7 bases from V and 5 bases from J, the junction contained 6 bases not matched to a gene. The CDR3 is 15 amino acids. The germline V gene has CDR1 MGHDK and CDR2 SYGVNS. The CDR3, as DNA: TGTGCCAGCAATGGACTAGCGGGGGGCCCTGAGACCCAGTACTTC. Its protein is CASNGLAGGPETQYF.

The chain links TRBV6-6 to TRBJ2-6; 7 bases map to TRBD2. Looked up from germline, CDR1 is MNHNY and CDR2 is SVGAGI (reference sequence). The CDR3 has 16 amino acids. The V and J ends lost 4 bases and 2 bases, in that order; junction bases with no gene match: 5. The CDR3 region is CASSSWGGTGANVLTF. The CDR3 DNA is TGTGCCAGCAGTTCCTGGGGGGGGACTGGGGCCAACGTCCTGACTTTC.

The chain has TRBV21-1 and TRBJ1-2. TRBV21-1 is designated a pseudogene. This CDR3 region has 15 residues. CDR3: CASSKVPGTDYGYTF. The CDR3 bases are TGTGCCAGCAGCAAAGTTCCGGGAACCGACTATGGCTACACCTTC.

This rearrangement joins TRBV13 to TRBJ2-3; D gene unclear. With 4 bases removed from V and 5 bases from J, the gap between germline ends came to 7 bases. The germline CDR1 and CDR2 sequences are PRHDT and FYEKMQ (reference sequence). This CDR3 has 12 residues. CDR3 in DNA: TGTGCCAGCAGCTCGACTCTAGATACGCAGTATTTT. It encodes CASSSTLDTQYF. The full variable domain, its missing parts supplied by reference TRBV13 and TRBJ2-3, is AAGVIQSPRHLIKEKRETATLKCYPIPRHDTVYWYQQGPGQDPQFLISFYEKMQSDKGSIPDRFSAQQFSDYHSELNMSSLELGDSALYFCASSSTLDTQYFGPGTRLTVL.

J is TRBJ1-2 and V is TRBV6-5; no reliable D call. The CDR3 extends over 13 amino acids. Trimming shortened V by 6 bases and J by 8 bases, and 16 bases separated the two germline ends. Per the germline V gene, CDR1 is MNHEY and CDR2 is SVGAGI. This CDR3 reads CASRDGAGRGYTF. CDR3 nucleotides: TGTGCCAGCAGAGACGGTGCGGGCCGGGGCTACACCTTC.

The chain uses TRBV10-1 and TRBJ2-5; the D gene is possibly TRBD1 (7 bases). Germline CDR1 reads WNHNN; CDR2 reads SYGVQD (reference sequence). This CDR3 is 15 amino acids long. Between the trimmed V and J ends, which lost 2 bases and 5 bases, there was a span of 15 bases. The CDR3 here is CASSEAGGTVETQYF. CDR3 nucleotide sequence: TGCGCCAGCAGTGAGGCAGGGGGGACGGTGGAGACCCAGTACTTC.

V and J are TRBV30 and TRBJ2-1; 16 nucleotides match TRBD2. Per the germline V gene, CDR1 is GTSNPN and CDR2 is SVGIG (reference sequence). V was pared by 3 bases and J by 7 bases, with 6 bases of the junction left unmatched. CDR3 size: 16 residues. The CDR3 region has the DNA TGTGCCTGGAGGCCCGGGACTAGCGGGGGGGCTAATGAGCAGTTCTTC. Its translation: CAWRPGTSGGANEQFF.

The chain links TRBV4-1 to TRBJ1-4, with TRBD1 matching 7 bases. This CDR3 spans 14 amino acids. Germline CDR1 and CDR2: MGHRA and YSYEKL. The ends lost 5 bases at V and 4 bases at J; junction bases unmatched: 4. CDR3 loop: CASSFDRDNEKLFF. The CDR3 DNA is TGCGCCAGCAGCTTTGACAGGGATAATGAAAAACTGTTTTTT.

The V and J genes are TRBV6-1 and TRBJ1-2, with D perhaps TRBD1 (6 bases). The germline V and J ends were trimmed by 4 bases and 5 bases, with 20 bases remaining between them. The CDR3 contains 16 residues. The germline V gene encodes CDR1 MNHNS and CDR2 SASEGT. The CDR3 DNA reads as TGTGCCAGCAGTGTATACAGTTTAGGGGGTTGGTATGGCTACACCTTC. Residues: CASSVYSLGGWYGYTF.

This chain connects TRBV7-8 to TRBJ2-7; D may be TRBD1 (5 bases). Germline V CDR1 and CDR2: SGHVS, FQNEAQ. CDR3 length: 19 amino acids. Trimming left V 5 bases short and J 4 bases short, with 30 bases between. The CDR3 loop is CASSLRQSKPFLSMYEQYF. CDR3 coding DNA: TGTGCCAGCAGCCTCAGACAGAGCAAGCCTTTCCTAAGCATGTACGAGCAGTACTTC.